What follows is one TCR beta chain and its context. Here the CDR3 omits its conserved ending phenylalanine or tryptophan, so a read error is the likely source. The DNA is omitted, as the CDR3 cannot be located on it reliably, and the CDR3 follows TCRdb's listing. Some clones are missing from TCRdb's copy, which holds only in-frame ones; the method was immunoSEQ multiplex PCR. The table records about 210,000 clones, approximately 85% of them present only once. The source of the sample is a study of blood T cell repertoires in COVID-19. Seattle patients were enrolled while actively infected and followed longitudinally. Germline V CDR1 and CDR2: LNHDA, SQIVND (reference sequence). The CDR3 sequence runs 9 residues, both termini included.

The clonotype comes from a woman between 65 and 79 years old with COVID-19, enrolled during active disease. The rearrangement links TRBV19 to TRBJ1-1; the table gives TRBD1 as D, unverified against the DNA. What was sequenced was peripheral blood. CDR3 region: CASSIRSNS.